This TCR beta chain was identified during a study of cytomegalovirus exposure and HLA in healthy donors (dated by TCRdb to about 2017). In the study overall: An earlier analysis of several hundred of the donors reported 276 Gb of sequence data and around 100 million unique TCR beta sequences obtained from some 170 million T cells. An early release covering 550 to 650 HLA-typed donors comprised around 300 gigabases of sequencing data and some 79 million unique TCR sequences. Among the approximately 400 genotyped donors, approximately 81% belonged to the genetic ancestry cluster associated with self-reported Caucasian donors. The study was designed to test whether signatures of past pathogen exposure could be identified by cataloging public T cell receptors. Using immunosequencing, the study profiled T cell repertoires from about 610 subjects and related those repertoires to cytomegalovirus serostatus. Besides the first cohort of more than 650 subjects, a separate validation cohort made up of over 100 different subjects was used. The study combined high-throughput TCR immunosequencing, statistical association of individual TCRs with disease status, and machine learning to predict cytomegalovirus infection status. To study patterns of TCR occurrence, a later analysis re-analyzed previously published TCR beta repertoires from around 670 donors and added high-resolution HLA genotyping. Rather than using new phenotypic data, the later analysis identified candidate immune exposures from TCR beta sequences and from how often those sequences occurred across donors. An earlier analysis of 587 of the donors applied high-throughput TCR beta sequencing to assess whether each TCR beta V gene segment acted as functional or pseudogenic. Donor age, sex, ethnicity and CMV serostatus were collected together with the repertoire data. In a later genetic analysis, genome-wide SNP genotypes for about three fifths of the roughly 670 donors were used, and that subset was treated as a discovery cohort. Every repertoire in the discovery cohort had been generated on one and the same sequencing platform. Class I and class II HLA loci were covered by the typing at four-digit resolution. Typing coverage varied by locus: 629-630 donors for A, B, C, DRB1 and DQB1; approximately 520 for DQA1; approximately 570 for DPA1; fewer than 480 for DPB1. Several DR-DQ haplotypes were treated as single units for association and clustering because of strong linkage in the cohort. Among roughly 400 genotyped donors of the cohort, an average of around 240,000 unique TCR beta nucleotide sequences was sequenced per donor, of which 15% to 20% were non-productive.

Summary of the overall study and its limitations: A further reported finding was that TCR beta sequences accurately predicted the HLA-A and HLA-B alleles for most subjects in the first cohort. Compared with equally common non-associated chains, HLA-associated TCR beta chains in a later analysis were more clonally expanded and had lower generation probabilities. Specific HLA alleles were associated with 16,951 TCR beta sequences at a false discovery rate of 0.05 in a later analysis. Broadly in line with IMGT annotations, most TCR beta V segments showed up in productive rearrangements about 87% or about 30% of the time in an earlier analysis of around 600 of the donors. A later analysis found that TCR association rates varied across HLA loci, with DRB1 alleles showing the most associated TCRs and HLA-C alleles the fewest. A later genetic analysis reported fewer N-insertions in productive TCRs among donors in an Asian-associated ancestry cluster than the roughly 700-donor mean. According to a later analysis, parvovirus B19, influenza, CMV and Epstein-Barr virus appeared linked to several top co-occurrence clusters. When HLA alleles, especially DR and DQ, strongly co-occurred, attributing TCR associations to individual alleles was difficult. Three of the identified cytomegalovirus-associated TCR beta chains were confirmed in vitro to be specific for cytomegalovirus antigens. A later genetic analysis associated a missense DCLRE1C variant with V-gene and J-gene trimming of TCR beta chains, and an independent cohort replicated the association. This cohort had only TCR beta chains sequenced, and the lack of alpha or paired-chain data limited which features could be detected. Linkage disequilibrium might explain the correlated functional status among segregating V segments, but an unknown experimental factor could not be excluded. The study listed approximately 150 TCR beta chains as associated with cytomegalovirus. The classifier was reported to diagnose cytomegalovirus status with high specificity and sensitivity in both the original and validation cohorts. A group of highly shared sequence variants was considered likely to be a technical artifact of the sequencing pipeline. Some IMGT-functional V segments, including TRBV6-2 and TRBV6-3, could not be told apart with the 87-base-pair reads, so those segments were excluded. According to the authors, the approach could potentially be generalized to other disease states and immunological phenotypes. Roughly uniform sequencing depth across donors was assumed in presence/absence analyses, although this assumption may not hold. Most TCR sequences were observed very rarely across donors, whereas some public TCRs were present in many individuals. Because counts were too low, roughly 16 rarely observed V segments, including chromosome 9 orphons, were excluded from the earlier analysis of fewer than 650 of the donors. For the cohort, immune exposure information was limited to CMV serostatus. Because some donors lacked HLA typing at each locus, the association tests relied only on the typed subset. Most CMV-associated TCR beta chains appeared to be HLA-restricted in a later analysis, and the HLA associations seemed to be driven largely by CMV exposure.

The cohort was made up of several hundred healthy bone marrow donors. All cohort members were sampled while nominally healthy, although unrecorded immune exposures were likely present. The donor tested CMV seronegative, placing the donor among the 350 or so seronegative members of the cohort. A peripheral blood sample was provided by each donor, and peripheral blood mononuclear cells were used for TCR beta sequencing. Genomic DNA extraction from the blood cell samples was performed with the Qiagen DNeasy Blood Extraction Kit. CDR1 and CDR2 are drawn from the germline V gene: SGHTA, FQGNSA. The CDR3 measures 15 amino acids from cysteine to phenylalanine. Only CDR3 DNA is held: 45 bases, read in frame from base 1. A distance of 11 bases separates the germline ends of V and J, which lose 5 bases and 0 bases respectively. The library was produced with the immunoSEQ multiplex PCR assay. For the multiplex PCR, a mixture combining 60 forward primers for TCR Vbeta segments and 13 reverse primers for TCR Jbeta segments was used. The CDR3 region of rearranged TCR beta genes was amplified from genomic DNA by a multiplex PCR assay. The amplified TCR beta libraries were sequenced on the Illumina HiSeq System as 87-base-pair reads. The paper's data handling went like this. In a later analysis, 77 million or so unique TCR beta chains were counted across the approximately 670 repertoires, and about 9.9 million of these chains were shared by at least two donors. To remove PCR and sequencing errors, raw reads were error-corrected and collapsed into unique sequences using a nearest-neighbor algorithm that merged closely related sequences. To assign V, D and J gene segments, CDR3 sequences were aligned to IMGT reference sequences. Each retained sequence needed at least a six-nucleotide match to both a V gene segment and a J gene segment. Rearrangements were called productive when the CDR3 lacked stop codons and stayed in frame with V and J; all others were non-productive. Following IMGT convention, CDR3 was defined as the stretch from the second conserved V-encoded cysteine to the conserved J-encoded phenylalanine. The earlier analysis of 550 to 650 of the donors excluded any sequence lacking an unambiguous match to a single V gene segment. An earlier analysis of a few hundred of the donors called V segments functional above 56.7% productive rearrangements and segregating when the between-donor standard deviation exceeded 5%. A statistical classification framework was built for diagnosing cytomegalovirus status from the catalog of TCR beta chain sequences. In a later analysis, TCR nucleotide sequences were compared against IMGT/GENE-DB human TR gene sequences so that V and J genes could be assigned. A later analysis assigned CDR3 sequences and most-parsimonious VDJ recombination scenarios with the TCRdist pipeline. A later analysis defined each TCR beta chain by its CDR3 amino acid sequence plus V-gene family, and excluded reads lacking a unique V-gene family. As a way to deal with suspected cross-contamination and a sequencing artifact, a later analysis dropped approximately 570 nucleotide sequences that were highly shared and had low generation probability. A later analysis calculated a clonal expansion index for each public chain from normalized within-repertoire ranks of inferred template counts. Generation probabilities in a later analysis came from a VDJ recombination model fitted to out-of-frame rearrangements, and those results were checked against IGoR. In a later analysis, hypergeometric tests were used to score TCR-TCR, TCR-HLA and TCR-CMV co-occurrence, with a repertoire-size bias correction applied to TCR pairs. To estimate false discovery rates, a later analysis permuted the HLA or CMV assignments 20 times. In a later analysis, co-occurring TCRs were grouped using DBSCAN, with TCRdist sequence similarity added in when clustering inside HLA-allele-positive subsets. Co-occurrence clustering excluded repertoires with fewer than 30,000 or more than 120,000 public chains, plus five with anomalous nucleotide sharing. TCRdb obtained this table from immuneACCESS and retained in-frame rearrangements with V and J assigned. These tables miss some clones; where compared with another copy, unresolved V genes account for less than half of the shortfall, and the remainder is unexplained. V, J and clone size derive from that table, while D and trimming were established from the DNA sequence. The sample profile shows just over 150,000 clones; around 80% of them were found once. The ten most abundant clones make up less than 2% of the sample.

Note on this clone: Its binding antigen is unknown. Base qualities are not at hand, and no much larger clone is one base apart.

The sequenced sample consisted of PBMCs. The origin of this receptor is a man aged 18 to 29 in good health and CMV-seronegative. The rearranged segments are TRBV7-2 and TRBJ1-3; no D gene call is confident. The CDR3 protein sequence reads: CASSPTAPSGNTIYF. The DNA is TGTGCCAGCAGCCCAACAGCTCCCTCTGGAAACACCATATATTTT.